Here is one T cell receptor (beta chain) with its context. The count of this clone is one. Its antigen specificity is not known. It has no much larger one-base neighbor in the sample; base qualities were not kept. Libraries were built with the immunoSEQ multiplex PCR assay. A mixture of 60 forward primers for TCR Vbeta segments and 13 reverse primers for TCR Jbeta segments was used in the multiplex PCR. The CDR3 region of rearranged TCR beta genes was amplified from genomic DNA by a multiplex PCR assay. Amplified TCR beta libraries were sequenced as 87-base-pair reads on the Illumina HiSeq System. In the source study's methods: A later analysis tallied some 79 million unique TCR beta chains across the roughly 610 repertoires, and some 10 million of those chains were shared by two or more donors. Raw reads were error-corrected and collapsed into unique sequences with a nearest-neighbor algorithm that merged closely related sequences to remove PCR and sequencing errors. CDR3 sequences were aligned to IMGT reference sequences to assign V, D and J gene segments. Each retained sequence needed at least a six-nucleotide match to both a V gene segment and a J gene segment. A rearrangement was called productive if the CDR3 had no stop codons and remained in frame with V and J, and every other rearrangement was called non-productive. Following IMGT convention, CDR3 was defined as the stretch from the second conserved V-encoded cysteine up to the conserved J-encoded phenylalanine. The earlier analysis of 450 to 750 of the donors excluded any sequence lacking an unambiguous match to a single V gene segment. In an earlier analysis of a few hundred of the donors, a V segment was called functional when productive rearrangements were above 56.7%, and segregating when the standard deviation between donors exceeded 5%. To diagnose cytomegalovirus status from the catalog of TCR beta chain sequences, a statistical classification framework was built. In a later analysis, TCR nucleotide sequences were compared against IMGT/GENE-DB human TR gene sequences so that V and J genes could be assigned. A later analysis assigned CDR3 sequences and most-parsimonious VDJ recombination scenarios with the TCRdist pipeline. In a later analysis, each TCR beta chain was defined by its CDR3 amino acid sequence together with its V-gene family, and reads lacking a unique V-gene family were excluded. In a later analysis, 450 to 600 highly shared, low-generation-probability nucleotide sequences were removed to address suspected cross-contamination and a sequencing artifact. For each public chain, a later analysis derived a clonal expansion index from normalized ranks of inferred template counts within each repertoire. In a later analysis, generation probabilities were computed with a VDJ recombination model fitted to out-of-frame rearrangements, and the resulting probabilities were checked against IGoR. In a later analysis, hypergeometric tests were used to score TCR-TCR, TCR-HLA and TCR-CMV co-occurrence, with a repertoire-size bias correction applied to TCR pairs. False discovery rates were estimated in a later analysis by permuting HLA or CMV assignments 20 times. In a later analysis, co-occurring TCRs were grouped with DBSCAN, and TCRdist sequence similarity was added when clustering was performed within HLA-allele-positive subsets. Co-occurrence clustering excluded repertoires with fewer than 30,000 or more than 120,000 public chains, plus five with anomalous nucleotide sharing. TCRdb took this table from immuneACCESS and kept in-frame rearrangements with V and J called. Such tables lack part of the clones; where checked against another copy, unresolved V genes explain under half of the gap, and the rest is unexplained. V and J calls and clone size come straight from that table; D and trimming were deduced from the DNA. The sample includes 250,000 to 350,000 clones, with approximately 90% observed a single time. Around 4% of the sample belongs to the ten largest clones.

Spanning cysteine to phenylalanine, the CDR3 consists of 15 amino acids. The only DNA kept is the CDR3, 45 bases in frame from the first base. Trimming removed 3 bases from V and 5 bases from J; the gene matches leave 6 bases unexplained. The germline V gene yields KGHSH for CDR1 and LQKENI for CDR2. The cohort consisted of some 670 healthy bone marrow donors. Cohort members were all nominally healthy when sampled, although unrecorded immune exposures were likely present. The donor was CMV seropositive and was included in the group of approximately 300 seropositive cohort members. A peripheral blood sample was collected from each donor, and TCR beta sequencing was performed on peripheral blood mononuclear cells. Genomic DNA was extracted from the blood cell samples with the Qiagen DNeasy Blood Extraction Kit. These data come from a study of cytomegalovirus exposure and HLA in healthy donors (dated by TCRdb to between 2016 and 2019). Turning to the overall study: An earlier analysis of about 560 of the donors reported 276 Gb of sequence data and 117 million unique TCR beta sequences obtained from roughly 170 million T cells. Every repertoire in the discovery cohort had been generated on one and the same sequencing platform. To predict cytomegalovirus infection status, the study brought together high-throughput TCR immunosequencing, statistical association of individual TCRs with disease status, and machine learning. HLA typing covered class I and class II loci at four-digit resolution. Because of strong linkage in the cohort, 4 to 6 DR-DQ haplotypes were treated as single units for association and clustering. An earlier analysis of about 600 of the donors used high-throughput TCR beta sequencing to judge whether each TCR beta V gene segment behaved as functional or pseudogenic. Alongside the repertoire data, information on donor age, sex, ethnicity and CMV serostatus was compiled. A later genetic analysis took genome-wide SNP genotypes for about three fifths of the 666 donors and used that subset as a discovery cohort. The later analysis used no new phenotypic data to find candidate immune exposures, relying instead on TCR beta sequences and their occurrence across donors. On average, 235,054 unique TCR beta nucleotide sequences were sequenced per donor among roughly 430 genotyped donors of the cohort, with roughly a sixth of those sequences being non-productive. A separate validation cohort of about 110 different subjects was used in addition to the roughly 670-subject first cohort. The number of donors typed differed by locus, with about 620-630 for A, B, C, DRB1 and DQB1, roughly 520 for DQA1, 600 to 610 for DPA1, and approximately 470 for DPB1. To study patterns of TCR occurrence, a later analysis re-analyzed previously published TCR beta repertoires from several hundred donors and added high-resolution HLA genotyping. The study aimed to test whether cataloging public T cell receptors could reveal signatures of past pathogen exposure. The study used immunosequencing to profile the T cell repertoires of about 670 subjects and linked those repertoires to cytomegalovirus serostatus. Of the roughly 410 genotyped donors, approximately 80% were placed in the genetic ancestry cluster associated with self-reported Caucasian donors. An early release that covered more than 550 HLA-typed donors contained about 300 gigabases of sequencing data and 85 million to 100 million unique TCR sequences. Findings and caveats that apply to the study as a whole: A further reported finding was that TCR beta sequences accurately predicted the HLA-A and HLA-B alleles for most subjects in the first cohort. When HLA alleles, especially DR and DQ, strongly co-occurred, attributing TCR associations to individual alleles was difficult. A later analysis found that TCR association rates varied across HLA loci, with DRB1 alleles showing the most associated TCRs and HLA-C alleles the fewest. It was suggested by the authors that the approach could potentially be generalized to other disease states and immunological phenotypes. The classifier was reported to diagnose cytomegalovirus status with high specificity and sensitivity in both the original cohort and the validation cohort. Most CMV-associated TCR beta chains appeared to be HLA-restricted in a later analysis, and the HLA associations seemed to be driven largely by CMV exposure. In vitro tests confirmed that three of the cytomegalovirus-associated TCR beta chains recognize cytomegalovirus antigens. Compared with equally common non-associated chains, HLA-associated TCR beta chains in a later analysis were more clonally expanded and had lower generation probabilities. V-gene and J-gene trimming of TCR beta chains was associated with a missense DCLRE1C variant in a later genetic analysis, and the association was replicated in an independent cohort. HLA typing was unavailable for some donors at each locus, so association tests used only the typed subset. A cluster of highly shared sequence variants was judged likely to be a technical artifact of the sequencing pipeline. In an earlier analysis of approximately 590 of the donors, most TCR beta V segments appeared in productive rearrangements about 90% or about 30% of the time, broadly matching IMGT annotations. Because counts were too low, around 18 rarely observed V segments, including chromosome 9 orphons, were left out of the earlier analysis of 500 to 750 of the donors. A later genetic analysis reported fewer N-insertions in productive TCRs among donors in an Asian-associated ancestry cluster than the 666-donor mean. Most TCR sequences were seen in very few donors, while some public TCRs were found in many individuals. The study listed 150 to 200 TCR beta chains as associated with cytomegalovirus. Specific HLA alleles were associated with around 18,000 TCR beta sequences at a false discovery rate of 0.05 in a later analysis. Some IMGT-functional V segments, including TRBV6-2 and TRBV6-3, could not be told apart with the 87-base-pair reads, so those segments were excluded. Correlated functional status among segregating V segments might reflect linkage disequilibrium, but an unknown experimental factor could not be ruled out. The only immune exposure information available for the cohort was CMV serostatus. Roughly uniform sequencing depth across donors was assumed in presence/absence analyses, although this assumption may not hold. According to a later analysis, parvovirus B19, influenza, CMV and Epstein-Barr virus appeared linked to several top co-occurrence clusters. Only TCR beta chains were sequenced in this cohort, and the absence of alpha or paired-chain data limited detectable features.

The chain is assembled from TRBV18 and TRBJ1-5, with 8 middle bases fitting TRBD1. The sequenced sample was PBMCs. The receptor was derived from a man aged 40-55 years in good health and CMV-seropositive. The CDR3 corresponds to CASSPQGARDQPQHF. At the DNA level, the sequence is TGTGCCAGCTCACCCCAGGGGGCGCGTGATCAGCCCCAGCATTTT.